Listed below are T cell receptor beta chains from one sample, sequenced in a study of OX40 agonist ivuxolimab in advanced cancers. Data came from immunoSEQ multiplex PCR; TCRdb stores just in-frame clones and leaves some out. The profile shows around 60,000 clones, more than 65% of them singletons. The sequences come from CD4+ or CD8+ T cells sorted from blood, collected in a trial of the OX40 agonist ivuxolimab. The receptors here all came from an adult with an advanced solid tumor such as melanoma, head and neck, liver or kidney cancer. Each CDR3 is given with its conserved first and last residue. The D gene is left open where the match is weak. Clone size appears in some rows only: once, few, many, or a class for an expanded clone.

abundance,j_gene,v_gene,len,d_gene,CDR3aa,CDR3nt
NA,TRBJ2-1,TRBV7-2,15,TRBD2,CASSTGLAGVNEQFF,TGTGCCAGCAGCACGGGACTAGCGGGAGTCAATGAGCAGTTCTTC
NA,TRBJ1-1,TRBV11-2,13,NA,CASSLGLDTEAFF,TGTGCCAGCAGCTTAGGCTTGGACACTGAAGCTTTCTTT
NA,TRBJ2-3,TRBV19,13,NA,CASSAPLADTQYF,TGTGCCAGTAGTGCCCCACTAGCAGATACGCAGTATTTT
NA,TRBJ2-2,TRBV10-1,13,NA,CASRAGGTGELFF,TGCGCCAGCAGGGCAGGGGGGACCGGGGAGCTGTTTTTT
few,TRBJ1-2,TRBV7-3,13,NA,CASSLRPEGGYTF,TGTGCCAGCAGCTTACGGCCTGAAGGGGGCTACACCTTC
NA,TRBJ1-1,TRBV2,15,NA,CASSVGVGLGTEAFF,TGTGCCAGCAGTGTGGGGGTGGGTTTGGGCACTGAAGCTTTCTTT
NA,TRBJ1-6,TRBV7-9,16,TRBD1,CASGSRDRDYNSPLHF,TGTGCCAGCGGCTCACGGGACAGGGACTATAATTCACCCCTCCACTTT
NA,TRBJ1-1,TRBV5-1,15,NA,CASSLGQMGSTEAFF,TGCGCCAGCAGCTTGGGGCAGATGGGGTCCACTGAAGCTTTCTTT
NA,TRBJ2-7,TRBV10-3,11,NA,CAISARDEQYF,TGTGCCATCAGTGCCAGAGACGAGCAGTACTTC
NA,TRBJ2-7,TRBV5-1,17,TRBD2,CASSLGTSGGRFPEQYF,TGCGCCAGCAGCTTAGGGACTAGCGGGGGGAGATTCCCCGAGCAGTACTTC
NA,TRBJ2-1,TRBV15,15,NA,CATSRGGASYNEQFF,TGTGCCACCAGCAGAGGAGGAGCTAGTTACAATGAGCAGTTCTTC
NA,TRBJ1-1,TRBV6-1,15,NA,CASSLDRTRGTEAFF,TGTGCCAGCAGCTTGGACCGGACCCGGGGGACTGAAGCTTTCTTT
NA,TRBJ1-4,TRBV6-1,17,NA,CASSEANHGQGWEKLFF,TGTGCCAGCAGTGAAGCGAACCATGGGCAGGGGTGGGAAAAACTGTTTTTT
NA,TRBJ1-1,TRBV28,16,NA,CASSSPYRRENTEAFF,TGTGCCAGCAGTTCCCCCTATCGGAGGGAGAACACTGAAGCTTTCTTT
NA,TRBJ2-1,TRBV30,15,TRBD2,CACGTSGSSYNEQFF,TGTGCCTGCGGGACTAGCGGGAGCTCCTACAATGAGCAGTTCTTC
NA,TRBJ2-3,TRBV27,15,TRBD2,CASSGREVSTDTQYF,TGTGCCAGTAGCGGGAGGGAGGTGAGCACAGATACGCAGTATTTT
NA,TRBJ1-3,TRBV30,16,TRBD1,CACPGTGSTSGNTIYF,TGTGCCTGTCCCGGGACAGGTTCAACGTCTGGAAACACCATATATTTT
NA,TRBJ2-3,TRBV18,16,TRBD2,CASSPPNSGGLDTQYF,TGTGCCAGCTCACCACCAAACTCGGGAGGGTTGGATACGCAGTATTTT
NA,TRBJ1-2,TRBV4-3,18,NA,CASSQEAWGGPATNGYTF,TGCGCCAGCAGCCAAGAGGCTTGGGGGGGTCCCGCCACAAATGGCTACACCTTC
NA,TRBJ2-4,TRBV4-1,19,NA,CASSQDARSGPLAKNIQYF,TGCGCCAGCAGCCAAGATGCAAGAAGCGGACCGTTAGCCAAAAACATTCAGTACTTC
few,TRBJ1-4,TRBV2,13,TRBD1,CASGGQGTGKLFF,TGTGCCAGCGGGGGACAGGGAACTGGAAAACTGTTTTTT
NA,TRBJ1-2,TRBV9,14,TRBD1,CASSVGQGASGYTF,TGTGCCAGCAGCGTAGGGCAGGGGGCGAGTGGCTACACCTTC
NA,TRBJ2-2,TRBV28,16,NA,CASSLLGTSNTGELFF,TGTGCCAGCAGTTTATTAGGGACATCGAACACCGGGGAGCTGTTTTTT
few,TRBJ2-1,TRBV15,15,TRBD2,CATGYGLAGSNEQFF,TGTGCCACCGGCTACGGACTAGCGGGATCCAATGAGCAGTTCTTC
NA,TRBJ2-3,TRBV25-1,15,TRBD2,CASGGLAGGTDTQYF,TGTGCCAGCGGGGGACTAGCGGGGGGCACAGATACGCAGTATTTT
NA,TRBJ2-5,TRBV4-3,17,NA,CASSQAGGLGVQETQYF,TGCGCCAGCAGCCAGGCTGGCGGGCTCGGGGTACAAGAGACCCAGTACTTC
NA,TRBJ1-6,TRBV9,15,NA,CASSPNGGANSPLHF,TGTGCCAGCAGCCCCAACGGAGGGGCAAATTCACCCCTCCACTTT
NA,TRBJ2-7,TRBV2,13,TRBD1,CASSGQGDHEQYF,TGTGCCAGCAGTGGACAGGGGGACCACGAGCAGTACTTC
NA,TRBJ2-5,TRBV9,13,TRBD2,CASSVSGEGTQYF,TGTGCCAGCAGCGTCAGCGGGGAAGGGACCCAGTACTTC